The 20 T cell receptor beta chains below come from one sample, sequenced in a study of blood T cell repertoires in COVID-19. This table comes from immunoSEQ multiplex PCR, and its TCRdb copy is limited to in-frame clones, with some not included. In the table there are approximately 200,000 clones, around nine tenths of which are singletons. The sequencing sample was made of peripheral blood. The receptors come from a man between 60 and 75 years old who had recovered from COVID-19.

This clone was picked up a small number of times. J is TRBJ2-1 and V is TRBV27, with 7 positions matching TRBD2. The CDR3 runs 15 residues. Germline loops: CDR1 MNHEY, CDR2 SMNVEV (reference sequence). V trimming: 4 bases; J trimming: 4 bases; junction bases outside the gene matches: 7. CDR3 sequence reads: CASSSWSGTYNEQFF. Here the CDR3 DNA reads TGTGCCAGCAGTTCCTGGAGCGGGACTTACAATGAGCAGTTCTTC.

The V gene is TRBV30, the J gene TRBJ1-5, with TRBD1 matching over 9 bases. J gave up 3 bases and V 4 bases, and 7 bases lay outside the gene matches. CDR3 length: 15 amino acids. Germline CDR1 is GTSNPN and CDR2 is SVGIG (reference sequence). The CDR3 nucleotides are TGTGCCTGGACTCCGGGACAGGGAACCAATCAGCCCCAGCATTTT. Its translation: CAWTPGQGTNQPQHF.

V and J are TRBV5-1 and TRBJ1-5; D is unresolved. V dropped 0 bases and J dropped 0 bases, with 13 bases sitting between them. Germline V gives CDR1 SGHRS, CDR2 YFSETQ. CDR3 length: 17 residues. The CDR3 sequence is CASSLGDSSYSNQPQHF. CDR3 DNA sequence: TGCGCCAGCAGCTTGGGAGACTCATCTTATAGCAATCAGCCCCAGCATTTT.

This chain uses TRBV28 with TRBJ2-4; 8 bases fit TRBD2. This CDR3 spans 16 amino acids. With 7 bases clipped from V and 1 base from J, the junction kept 9 bases outside the gene matches. The germline CDR1 and CDR2 sequences are MDHEN and SYDVKM. The CDR3 reads CASKESGSRAKNIQYF. Written as DNA, the CDR3 is TGTGCCAGCAAAGAGAGCGGGAGTAGGGCCAAAAACATTCAGTACTTC.

The CDR3 nucleotides are TGTGCCAGCAGTATCGGACAGGTTATGGAAGCTTTCTTT. This translates into CASSIGQVMEAFF. This chain joins TRBV6-5 and TRBJ1-1, with 7 bases aligning to TRBD1. The germline V gene encodes CDR1 MNHEY and CDR2 SVGAGI. V shed 5 bases and J 8 bases; nucleotides not matched to a gene: 8. This CDR3 spans 13 amino acids.

This chain links TRBV6-6 with TRBJ2-1, with a possible D match to TRBD1 (5 bases). Trimming stripped 7 bases from V and 1 base from J, with 11 bases between. This CDR3 is built from 14 residues. Germline lookup yields CDR1 MNHNY and CDR2 SVGAGI (reference sequence). Here the CDR3 reads CASTGHRSYNEQFF. DNA of the CDR3: TGTGCCAGCACTGGTCACAGGTCCTACAATGAGCAGTTCTTC.

The V gene is TRBV19, the J gene TRBJ2-5; D is possibly TRBD1 (5 bases). The CDR3 is made up of 13 amino acids. V lost 3 bases, J lost 5 bases, and 10 bases lay in between. Germline CDR1 is LNHDA and CDR2 is SQIVND (reference sequence). The DNA of the CDR3 is TGTGCCAGTAGTATCCACAGGTCCGAGACCCAGTACTTC. This encodes CASSIHRSETQYF.

This clone was recorded a few times. This rearrangement joins TRBV3-1 (or the pseudogene TRBV3-2) to TRBJ2-6, with 12 bases fitting TRBD1. The V and J ends lost 4 bases and 0 bases, in that order; junction bases with no gene match: 1. The CDR3 has 17 residues. Looked up from germline, CDR1 is LGHDT and CDR2 is YNNKEL (reference sequence). The CDR3 DNA reads as TGTGCCAGCAGCCTGGGACAGGGGGCCTCTGGGGCCAACGTCCTGACTTTC. Translation gives CASSLGQGASGANVLTF.

This rearrangement joins TRBV30 to TRBJ1-1, with D perhaps matching TRBD1 (5 bases). Germline lookup yields CDR1 GTSNPN and CDR2 SVGIG (reference sequence). This CDR3 has 14 amino acids. The V end was cut by 1 base, the J end by 4 bases, with 13 bases between. The CDR3 region has the DNA TGTGCCTGGAGTGCCCTGGGGCCTAGCACTGAAGCTTTCTTT. Residues: CAWSALGPSTEAFF.

This rearrangement joins TRBV28 to TRBJ1-1, with 8 positions matching TRBD1. This CDR3 region has 17 residues. Per the germline V gene, CDR1 is MDHEN and CDR2 is SYDVKM. Trimming cost V 10 bases and J 3 bases; bases outside gene matches: 19. The chain's CDR3 is CAIRTGKNELGDTEAFF. The CDR3 DNA is TGTGCCATCCGGACAGGGAAGAATGAGTTGGGGGACACTGAAGCTTTCTTT. The variable domain in full, completed from reference TRBV28 and TRBJ1-1, reads DVKVTQSSRYLVKRTGEKVFLECVQDMDHENMFWYRQDPGLGLRLIYFSYDVKMKEKGDIPEGYSVSREKKERFSLILESASTNQTSMYLCAIRTGKNELGDTEAFFGQGTRLTVV.

The J gene is TRBJ1-6, the V gene TRBV30, with D possibly matching TRBD1 (6 bases). CDR1 and CDR2 (germline): GTSNPN, SVGIG (reference sequence). The CDR3 has 14 residues. Trimming left V 2 bases short and J 6 bases short, with 11 bases between. CDR3 DNA: TGTGCCTGGAGTAGGTGGACAGTTAATTCACCCCTCCACTTT. It encodes CAWSRWTVNSPLHF.

This clone has a handful of counts. This rearrangement joins TRBV27 to TRBJ1-4; D gene ambiguous. The CDR3 runs to 13 residues. V lost 4 bases and J 0 bases, leaving 3 bases between the germline ends. Germline V gene lookup returns CDR1 MNHEY and CDR2 SMNVEV (reference sequence). This CDR3 reads CASSSATNEKLFF. The CDR3 DNA is TGTGCCAGCAGTTCGGCAACTAATGAAAAACTGTTTTTT. The whole variable domain, filled in from reference TRBV27 and TRBJ1-4, reads EAQVTQNPRYLITVTGKKLTVTCSQNMNHEYMSWYRQDPGLGLRQIYYSMNVEVTDKGDVPEGYKVSRKEKRNFPLILESPSPNQTSLYFCASSSATNEKLFFGSGTQLSVL.

This clone has a single count. The gene calls are TRBV6-5 and TRBJ1-4; 7 nucleotides match TRBD1. The CDR3 runs to 13 residues. The V and J ends lost 6 bases and 6 bases, in that order; junction bases with no gene match: 4. The germline V gene encodes CDR1 MNHEY and CDR2 SVGAGI. CDR3 in amino acids: CASRRGLDEKLFF. DNA of the CDR3: TGTGCCAGCAGGAGGGGGCTTGATGAAAAACTGTTTTTT.

V usage is TRBV9 and J usage is TRBJ2-2, with TRBD2 matching over 8 bases. This CDR3 is built from 16 residues. J was trimmed by 2 bases and V by 0 bases; bases with no gene match: 3. Germline CDR1 SGDLS, CDR2 YYNGEE. In DNA, the CDR3 is TGTGCCAGCAGCGTAGTAAGCGGGGGCAACACCGGGGAGCTGTTTTTT. Amino acid sequence: CASSVVSGGNTGELFF.

This chain connects TRBV15 to TRBJ2-5; D gene unclear. This CDR3 has 13 residues. Trimming stripped 0 bases from V and 4 bases from J, with 6 bases between. Germline V gives CDR1 LNHNV, CDR2 YYDKDF (reference sequence). CDR3 bases: TGTGCCACCAGCAGAGAAAGGAGAGAGACCCAGTACTTC. Its translation: CATSRERRETQYF. Full variable domain (missing parts from reference TRBV15 and TRBJ2-5): DAMVIQNPRYQVTQFGKPVTLSCSQTLNHNVMYWYQQKSSQAPKLLFHYYDKDFNNEADTPDNFQSRRPNTSFCFLDIRSPGLGDTAMYLCATSRERRETQYFGPGTRLLVL.

At least ten counts were recorded for this clone. This sequence joins TRBV28 and TRBJ1-2; D perhaps matches TRBD1 (6 bases). Trimming stripped 1 base from V and 4 bases from J, with 13 bases between. Per the germline V gene, CDR1 is MDHEN and CDR2 is SYDVKM. The CDR3 runs 15 residues. The CDR3 loop reads CASSLFGGAGYGYTF. The CDR3 nucleotides read TGTGCCAGCAGTTTATTCGGGGGGGCTGGCTATGGCTACACCTTC.

V gene TRBV5-1 combines with J gene TRBJ2-1; 13 positions match TRBD2. V lost 4 bases and J lost 10; bases outside the gene matches: 14. Per germline, CDR1 SGHRS and CDR2 YFSETQ. The CDR3 is made up of 17 amino acids. DNA for the CDR3: TGCGCCAGCAGCCCCAACCCTACTAGCGGGAGGGCCCGGGAGCAGTTCTTC. Its translation is CASSPNPTSGRAREQFF.

V is TRBV19 and J is TRBJ2-7; no clear D gene. The CDR3 loop spans 13 amino acids. From germline, CDR1 is LNHDA and CDR2 SQIVND (reference sequence). Deletions cut 3 bases from V and 0 bases from J, with 6 bases between. The CDR3 DNA reads TGTGCCAGTAGTATGAAGCCCTCCTACGAGCAGTACTTC. Its translation is CASSMKPSYEQYF.

V gene TRBV9 combines with J gene TRBJ1-3; TRBD1 might be the D (6 bases). From germline, CDR1 is SGDLS and CDR2 YYNGEE. The CDR3 contains 16 residues. Trimming removed 4 bases from V and 5 bases from J, with 19 bases in between. CDR3 coding DNA: TGTGCCAGCAGCTTTCAAGGCGGGGGCAGGAGAAACACCATATATTTT. Its translation is CASSFQGGGRRNTIYF.

The V and J genes are TRBV6-5 and TRBJ2-1, with TRBD2 matching over 14 bases. V lost 8 bases to trimming and J lost 4 bases; unmatched junction nucleotides: 4. The CDR3 is 15 residues long. Germline values: CDR1 MNHEY, CDR2 SVGAGI. CDR3 protein: CASRLAGGKYNEQFF. CDR3 in DNA: TGTGCCAGCCGACTAGCGGGAGGGAAATACAATGAGCAGTTCTTC.